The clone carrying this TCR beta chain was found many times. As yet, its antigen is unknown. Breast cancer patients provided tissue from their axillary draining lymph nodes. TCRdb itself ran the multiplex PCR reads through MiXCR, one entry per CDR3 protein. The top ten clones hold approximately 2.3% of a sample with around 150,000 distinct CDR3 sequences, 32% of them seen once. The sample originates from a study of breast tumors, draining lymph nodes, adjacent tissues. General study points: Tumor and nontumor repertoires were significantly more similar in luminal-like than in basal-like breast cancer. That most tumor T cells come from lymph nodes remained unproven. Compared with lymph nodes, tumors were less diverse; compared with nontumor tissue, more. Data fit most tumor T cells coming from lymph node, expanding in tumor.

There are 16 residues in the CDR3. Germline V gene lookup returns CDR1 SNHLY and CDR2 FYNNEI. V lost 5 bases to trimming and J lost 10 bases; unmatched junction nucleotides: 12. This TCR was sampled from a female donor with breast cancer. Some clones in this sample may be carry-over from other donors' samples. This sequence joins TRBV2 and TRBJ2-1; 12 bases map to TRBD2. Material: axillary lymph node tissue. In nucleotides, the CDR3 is TGTGCCAGCAGTTCAAGACCGGGACTAGCGGGCGCCGAGCAGTTCTTC. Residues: CASSSRPGLAGAEQFF.